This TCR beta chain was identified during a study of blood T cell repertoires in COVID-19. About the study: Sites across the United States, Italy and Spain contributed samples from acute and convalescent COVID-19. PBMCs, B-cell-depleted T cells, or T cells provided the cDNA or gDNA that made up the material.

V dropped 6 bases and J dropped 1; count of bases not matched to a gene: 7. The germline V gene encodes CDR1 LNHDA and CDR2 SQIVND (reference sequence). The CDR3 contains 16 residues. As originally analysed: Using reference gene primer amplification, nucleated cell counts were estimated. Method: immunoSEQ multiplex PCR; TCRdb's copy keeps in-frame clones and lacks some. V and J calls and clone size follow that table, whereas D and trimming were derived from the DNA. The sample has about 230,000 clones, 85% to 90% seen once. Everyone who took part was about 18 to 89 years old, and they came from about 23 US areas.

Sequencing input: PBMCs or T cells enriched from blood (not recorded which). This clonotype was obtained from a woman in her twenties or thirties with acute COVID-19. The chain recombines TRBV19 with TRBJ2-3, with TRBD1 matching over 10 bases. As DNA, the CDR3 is TGTGCCAGTAGCATCTCCGGGACAGGGGGCACAGATACGCAGTATTTT. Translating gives CASSISGTGGTDTQYF.